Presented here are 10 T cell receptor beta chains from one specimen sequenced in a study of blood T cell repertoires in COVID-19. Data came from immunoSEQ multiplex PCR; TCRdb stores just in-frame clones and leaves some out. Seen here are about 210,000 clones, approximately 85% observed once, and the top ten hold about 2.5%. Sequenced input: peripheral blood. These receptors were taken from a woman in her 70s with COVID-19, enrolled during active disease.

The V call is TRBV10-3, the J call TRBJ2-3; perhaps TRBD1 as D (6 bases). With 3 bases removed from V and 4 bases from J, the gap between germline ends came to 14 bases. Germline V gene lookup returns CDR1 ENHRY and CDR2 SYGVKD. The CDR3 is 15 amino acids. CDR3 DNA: TGTGCCATCAGTGATCAGGGCAGGGGCCCAGATACGCAGTATTTT. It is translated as CAISDQGRGPDTQYF.

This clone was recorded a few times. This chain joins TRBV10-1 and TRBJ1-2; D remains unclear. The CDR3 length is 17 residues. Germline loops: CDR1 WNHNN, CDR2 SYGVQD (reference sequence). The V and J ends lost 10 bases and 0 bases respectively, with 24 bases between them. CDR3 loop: CANSQALQPRPNYGYTF. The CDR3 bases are TGCGCCAACTCTCAGGCGCTTCAACCCCGTCCTAACTATGGCTACACCTTC.

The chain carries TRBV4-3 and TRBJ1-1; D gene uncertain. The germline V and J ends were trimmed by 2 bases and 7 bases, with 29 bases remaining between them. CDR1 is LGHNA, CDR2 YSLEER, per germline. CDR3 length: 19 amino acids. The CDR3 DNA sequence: TGCGCCAGCAGCCAATATTTAGTGAGTGGGTGGGGAGATGGGAGTGAAGCTTTCTTT. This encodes CASSQYLVSGWGDGSEAFF.

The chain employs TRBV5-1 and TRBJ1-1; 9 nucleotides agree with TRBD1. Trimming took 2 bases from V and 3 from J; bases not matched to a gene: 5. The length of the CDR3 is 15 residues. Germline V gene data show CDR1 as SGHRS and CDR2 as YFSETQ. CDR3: CASSFTGGGYTEAFF. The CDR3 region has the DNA TGCGCCAGCAGCTTTACAGGGGGCGGGTACACTGAAGCTTTCTTT.

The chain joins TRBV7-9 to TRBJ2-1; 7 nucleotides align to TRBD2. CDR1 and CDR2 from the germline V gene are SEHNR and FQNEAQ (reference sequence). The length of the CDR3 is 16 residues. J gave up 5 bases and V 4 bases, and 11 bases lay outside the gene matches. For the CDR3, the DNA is TGTGCCAGCAGCTCGAGGGGCGGGAGTGTCCACAATGAGCAGTTCTTC. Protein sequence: CASSSRGGSVHNEQFF.

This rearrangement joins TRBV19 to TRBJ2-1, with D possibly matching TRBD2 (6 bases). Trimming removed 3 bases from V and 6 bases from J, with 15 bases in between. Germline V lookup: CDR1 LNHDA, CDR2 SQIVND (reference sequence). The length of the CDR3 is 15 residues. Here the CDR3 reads CASSIVGRGGNEQFF. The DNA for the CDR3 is TGTGCCAGTAGTATTGTAGGCCGGGGAGGCAATGAGCAGTTCTTC. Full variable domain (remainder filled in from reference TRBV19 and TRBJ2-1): DGGITQSPKYLFRKEGQNVTLSCEQNLNHDAMYWYRQDPGQGLRLIYYSQIVNDFQKGDIAEGYSVSREKKESFPLTVTSAQKNPTAFYLCASSIVGRGGNEQFFGPGTRLTVL.

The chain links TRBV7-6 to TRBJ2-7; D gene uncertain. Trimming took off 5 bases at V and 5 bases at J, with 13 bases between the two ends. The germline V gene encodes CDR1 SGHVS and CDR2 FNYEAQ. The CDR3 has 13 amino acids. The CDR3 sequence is CASSLEVWDEQYF. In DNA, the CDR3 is TGTGCCAGCAGCCTCGAGGTCTGGGACGAGCAGTACTTC.

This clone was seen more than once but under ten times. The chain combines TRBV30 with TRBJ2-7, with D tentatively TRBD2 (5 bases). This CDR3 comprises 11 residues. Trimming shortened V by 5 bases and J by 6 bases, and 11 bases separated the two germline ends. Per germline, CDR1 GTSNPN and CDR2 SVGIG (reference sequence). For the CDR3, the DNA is TGTGCCTGGGGGAGTCCTTTCGAGCAGTACTTC. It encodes CAWGSPFEQYF. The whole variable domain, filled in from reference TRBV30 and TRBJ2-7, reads SQTIHQWPATLVQPVGSPLSLECTVEGTSNPNLYWYRQAAGRGLQLLFYSVGIGQISSEVPQNLSASRPQDRQFILSSKKLLLSDSGFYLCAWGSPFEQYFGPGTRLTVT.

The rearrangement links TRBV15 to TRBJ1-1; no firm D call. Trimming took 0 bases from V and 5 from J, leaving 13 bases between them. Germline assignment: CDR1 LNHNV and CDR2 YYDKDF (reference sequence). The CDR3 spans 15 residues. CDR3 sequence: CATSRDSVGGTEAFF. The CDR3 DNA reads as TGTGCCACCAGCAGAGATTCGGTTGGAGGGACTGAAGCTTTCTTT.

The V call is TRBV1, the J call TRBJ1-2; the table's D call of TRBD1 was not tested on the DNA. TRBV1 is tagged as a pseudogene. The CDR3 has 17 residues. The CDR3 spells CTSSQGGQGHPAYGYTF. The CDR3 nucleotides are TGCACCAGCAGCCAAGGGGGTCAGGGACACCCAGCCTATGGCTACACCTTC.